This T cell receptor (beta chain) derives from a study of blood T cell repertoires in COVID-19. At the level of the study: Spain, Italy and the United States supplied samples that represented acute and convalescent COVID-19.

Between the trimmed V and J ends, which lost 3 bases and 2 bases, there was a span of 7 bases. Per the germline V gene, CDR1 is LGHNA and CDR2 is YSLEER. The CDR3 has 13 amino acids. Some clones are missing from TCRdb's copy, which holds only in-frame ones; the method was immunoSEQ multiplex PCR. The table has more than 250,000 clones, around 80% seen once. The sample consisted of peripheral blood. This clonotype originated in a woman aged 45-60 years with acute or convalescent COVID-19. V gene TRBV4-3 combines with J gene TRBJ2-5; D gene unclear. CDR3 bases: TGCGCCAGCAGCCAGACTCCACAAGAGACCCAGTACTTC. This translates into CASSQTPQETQYF.